This record concerns one T cell receptor beta chain sequence. The antigen remains undetermined. The data were taken from a study of Tregs in tolerant kidney transplant recipients. Study as a whole: A 3-day belatacept mixed lymphocyte reaction, sometimes plus 5-day graft donor restimulation, preceded CD4+CD25+CD127- sorting. Sorting used antibodies to exclude donor cells. Study-wide results and caveats: The small number of patients limits these findings pending further validation. Biological reproducibility was not directly addressed in this study.

Germline values: CDR1 SGHTA, CDR2 FQGNSA. The CDR3 is made up of 16 amino acids. Trimming pared 4 bases from V and 0 bases from J, leaving 15 bases between. Assay: immunoSEQ multiplex PCR; the TCRdb copy retains only in-frame clones and omits some. The sample lists about 44,000 clones, just under 97% occurring once. The TCR originated in a human donor in good health. The gene calls are TRBV7-2 and TRBJ1-1; possibly TRBD1 for D (6 bases). The sequencing sample was made of Tregs from blood cultured with allogeneic cells. The CDR3 sequence is CASSSKPTGMNTEAFF. CDR3 DNA: TGTGCCAGCAGCTCAAAACCTACAGGGATGAACACTGAAGCTTTCTTT. Full variable domain (rest looked up from reference TRBV7-2 and TRBJ1-1): GAGVSQSPSNKVTEKGKDVELRCDPISGHTALYWYRQSLGQGLEFLIYFQGNSAPDKSGLPSDRFSAERTGGSVSTLTIQRTQQEDSAVYLCASSSKPTGMNTEAFFGQGTRLTVV.